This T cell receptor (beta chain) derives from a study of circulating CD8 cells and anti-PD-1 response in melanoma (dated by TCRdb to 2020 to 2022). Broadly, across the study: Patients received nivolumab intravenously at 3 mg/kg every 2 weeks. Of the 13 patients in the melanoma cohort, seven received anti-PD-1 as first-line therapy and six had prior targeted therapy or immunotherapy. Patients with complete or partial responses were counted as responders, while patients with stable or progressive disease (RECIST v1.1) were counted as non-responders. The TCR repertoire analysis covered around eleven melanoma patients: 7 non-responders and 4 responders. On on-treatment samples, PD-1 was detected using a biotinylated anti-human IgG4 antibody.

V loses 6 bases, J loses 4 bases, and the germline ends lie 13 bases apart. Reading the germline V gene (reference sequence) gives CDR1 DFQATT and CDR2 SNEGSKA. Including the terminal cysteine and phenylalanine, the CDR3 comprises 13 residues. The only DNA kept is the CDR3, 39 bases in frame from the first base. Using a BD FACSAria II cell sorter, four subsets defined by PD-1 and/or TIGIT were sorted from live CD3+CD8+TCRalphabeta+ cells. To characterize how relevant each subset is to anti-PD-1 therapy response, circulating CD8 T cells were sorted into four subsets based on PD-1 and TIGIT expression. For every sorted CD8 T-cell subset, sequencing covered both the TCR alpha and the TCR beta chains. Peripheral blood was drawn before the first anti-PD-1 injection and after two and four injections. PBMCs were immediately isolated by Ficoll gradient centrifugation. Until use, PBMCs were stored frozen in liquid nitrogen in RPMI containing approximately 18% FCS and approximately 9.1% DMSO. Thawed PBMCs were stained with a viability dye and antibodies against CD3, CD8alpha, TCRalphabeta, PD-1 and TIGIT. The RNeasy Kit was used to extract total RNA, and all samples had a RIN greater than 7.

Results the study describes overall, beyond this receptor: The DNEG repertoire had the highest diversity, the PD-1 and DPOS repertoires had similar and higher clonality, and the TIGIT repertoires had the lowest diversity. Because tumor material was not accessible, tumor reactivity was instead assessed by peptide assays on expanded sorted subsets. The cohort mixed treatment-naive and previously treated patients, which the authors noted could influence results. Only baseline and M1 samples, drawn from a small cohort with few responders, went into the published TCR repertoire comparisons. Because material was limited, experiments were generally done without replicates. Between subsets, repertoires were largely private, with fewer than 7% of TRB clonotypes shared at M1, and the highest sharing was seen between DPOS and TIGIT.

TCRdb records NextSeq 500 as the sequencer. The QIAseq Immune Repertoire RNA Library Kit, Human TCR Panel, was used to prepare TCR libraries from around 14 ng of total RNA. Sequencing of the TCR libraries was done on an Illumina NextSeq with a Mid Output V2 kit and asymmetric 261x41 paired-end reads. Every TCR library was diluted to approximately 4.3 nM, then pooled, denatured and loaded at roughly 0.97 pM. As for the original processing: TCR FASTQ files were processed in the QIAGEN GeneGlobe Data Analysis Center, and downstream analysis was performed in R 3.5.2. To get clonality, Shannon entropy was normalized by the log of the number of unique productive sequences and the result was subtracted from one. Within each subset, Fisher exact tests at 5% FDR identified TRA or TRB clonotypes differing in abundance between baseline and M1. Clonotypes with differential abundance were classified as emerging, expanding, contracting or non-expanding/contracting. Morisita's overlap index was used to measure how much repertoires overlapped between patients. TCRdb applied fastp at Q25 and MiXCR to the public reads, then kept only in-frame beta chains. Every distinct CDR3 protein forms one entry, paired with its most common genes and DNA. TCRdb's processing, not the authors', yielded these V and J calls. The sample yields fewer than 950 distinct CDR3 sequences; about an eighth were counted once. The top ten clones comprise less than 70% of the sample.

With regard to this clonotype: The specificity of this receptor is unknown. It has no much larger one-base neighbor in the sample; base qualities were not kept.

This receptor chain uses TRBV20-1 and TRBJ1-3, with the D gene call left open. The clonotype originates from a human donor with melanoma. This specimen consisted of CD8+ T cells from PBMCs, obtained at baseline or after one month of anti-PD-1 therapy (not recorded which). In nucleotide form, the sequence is TGCAGTGCCCTTCCCCTAGACGGAAACACCATATATTTT. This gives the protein CSALPLDGNTIYF.